This TCR beta chain was sequenced during a study of blood T cell repertoires in COVID-19. Study context: Whether acute or convalescent, the COVID-19 samples came from the United States, Italy and Spain.

Methods used by the authors: Reference gene primer amplification yielded estimated nucleated cell counts. Measured with immunoSEQ multiplex PCR; TCRdb has only the in-frame clones, and not every one. Clone size and the V and J calls come from that table; the DNA yielded D and trimming. The sample has around 120,000 clones, more than 75% seen once; the top ten hold 1.5%. Germline loops: CDR1 SGHNT, CDR2 YYREEE (reference sequence). The CDR3 spans 17 residues. V was clipped by 5 bases and J by 2 bases; unmatched bases: 10. Sequencing was performed on peripheral blood. V usage is TRBV5-4 and J usage is TRBJ2-1; 10 bases align to TRBD2. The sequence derives from a human donor in a cohort sampled during active COVID-19. The CDR3 reads CASSSGTSDNTYNEQFF. For the CDR3, the DNA is TGTGCCAGCAGTTCCGGGACTAGCGATAACACCTACAATGAGCAGTTCTTC.